A selection of T cell receptor beta chains follows, all from one sample in a study of ipilimumab plus nivolumab after autologous stem cell transplantation. The repertoire was sequenced with immunoSEQ multiplex PCR; TCRdb's copy has only in-frame clones and lacks some. The sample carries some 87,000 clones, 83% recorded once. The specimen comprised PBMCs, sampled in a trial of ipilimumab plus nivolumab as post-transplant consolidation. All receptors derive from a male donor with diffuse large B-cell lymphoma. The CDR3 runs from the conserved cysteine through the conserved F or W. The order of the fields is D gene, J gene, clone size, V gene, CDR3 protein, CDR3 DNA. D genes are given only for firm matches. Clone sizes are given selectively: once, few, many, or a class where the clone is expanded.

NA,TRBJ1-1,once,TRBV19,CASSMTLGSYLEAFF,TGTGCCAGTAGTATGACCCTAGGGTCTTATCTTGAAGCTTTCTTT
NA,TRBJ2-6,NA,TRBV6-5,CASSYRGYSGANVLTF,TGTGCCAGCAGTTATAGGGGGTACTCTGGGGCCAACGTCCTGACTTTC
TRBD2,TRBJ2-3,NA,TRBV14,CASSQAPWYRRGSTDTQYF,TGTGCCAGCAGCCAAGCCCCGTGGTATCGGCGGGGGAGCACAGATACGCAGTATTTT
NA,TRBJ1-5,once,TRBV14,CASSQVYQPQHF,TGTGCCAGCAGCCAGGTTTACCAGCCCCAGCATTTT
NA,TRBJ2-1,NA,TRBV4-3,CASSQDGNRFNEQFF,TGCGCCAGCAGCCAAGATGGGAACAGGTTTAATGAGCAGTTCTTC
TRBD2,TRBJ2-2,NA,TRBV5-1,CASSWGLAKDGELFF,TGCGCCAGCAGCTGGGGACTAGCGAAAGACGGGGAGCTGTTTTTT
NA,TRBJ2-1,NA,TRBV2,CASSADLSSYNEQFF,TGTGCCAGCAGTGCGGACTTAAGCTCCTACAATGAGCAGTTCTTC
NA,TRBJ2-5,NA,TRBV30,CAWSVGRETQYF,TGTGCCTGGAGTGTAGGGAGGGAGACCCAGTACTTC
NA,TRBJ2-7,NA,TRBV7-2,CASSLEDGPYEQYF,TGTGCCAGCAGCTTAGAGGACGGACCCTACGAGCAGTACTTC
NA,TRBJ2-7,few,TRBV7-2,CASSHGVGSYEQYF,TGTGCCAGCAGCCACGGCGTGGGTTCCTACGAGCAGTACTTC
NA,TRBJ2-7,many,TRBV6-1,CASSTTYEQYF,TGTGCCAGCAGCACCACCTACGAGCAGTACTTC
TRBD2,TRBJ2-5,NA,TRBV12-5,CASGSSGGETQYF,TGTGCTAGTGGTTCCTCCGGGGGGGAGACCCAGTACTTC
NA,TRBJ1-3,NA,TRBV13,CASSLRGGNTIYF,TGTGCCAGCAGCTTACGGGGGGGAAACACCATATATTTT
NA,TRBJ2-1,NA,TRBV6-5,CASRRGDNYNEQFF,TGTGCCAGCAGGAGAGGGGACAACTACAATGAGCAGTTCTTC
NA,TRBJ2-5,NA,TRBV18,CASSLADGETQYF,TGTGCCAGCTCCTTAGCGGACGGAGAGACCCAGTACTTC